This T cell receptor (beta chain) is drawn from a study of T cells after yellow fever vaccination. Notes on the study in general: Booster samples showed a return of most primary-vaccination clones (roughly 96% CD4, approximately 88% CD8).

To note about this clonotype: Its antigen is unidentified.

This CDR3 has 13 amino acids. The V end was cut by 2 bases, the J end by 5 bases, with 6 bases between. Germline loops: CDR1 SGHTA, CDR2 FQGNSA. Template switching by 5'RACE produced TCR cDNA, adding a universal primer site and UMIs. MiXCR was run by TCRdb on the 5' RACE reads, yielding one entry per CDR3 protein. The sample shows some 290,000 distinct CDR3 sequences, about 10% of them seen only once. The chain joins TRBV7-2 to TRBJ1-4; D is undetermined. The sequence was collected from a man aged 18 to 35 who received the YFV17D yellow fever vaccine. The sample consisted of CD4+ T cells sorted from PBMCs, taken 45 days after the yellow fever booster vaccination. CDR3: CASSLLINEKLFF. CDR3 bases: TGTGCCAGCAGCTTATTAATCAATGAAAAACTGTTTTTT.